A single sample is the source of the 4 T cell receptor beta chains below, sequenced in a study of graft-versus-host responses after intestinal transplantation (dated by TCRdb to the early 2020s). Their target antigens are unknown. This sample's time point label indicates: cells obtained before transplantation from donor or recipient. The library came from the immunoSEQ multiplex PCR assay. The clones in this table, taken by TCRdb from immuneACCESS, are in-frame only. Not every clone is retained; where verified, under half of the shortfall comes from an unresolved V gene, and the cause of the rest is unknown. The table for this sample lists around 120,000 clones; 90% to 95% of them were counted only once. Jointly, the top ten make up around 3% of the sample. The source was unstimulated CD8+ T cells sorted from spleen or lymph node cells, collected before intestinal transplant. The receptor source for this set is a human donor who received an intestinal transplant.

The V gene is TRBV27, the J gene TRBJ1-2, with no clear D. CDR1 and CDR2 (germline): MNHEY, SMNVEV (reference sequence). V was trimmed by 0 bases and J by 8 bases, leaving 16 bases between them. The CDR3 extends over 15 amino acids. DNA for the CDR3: TGTGCCAGCAGTTTATCGGTGACATCAAACTGGGGCTACACCTTC. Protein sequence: CASSLSVTSNWGYTF.

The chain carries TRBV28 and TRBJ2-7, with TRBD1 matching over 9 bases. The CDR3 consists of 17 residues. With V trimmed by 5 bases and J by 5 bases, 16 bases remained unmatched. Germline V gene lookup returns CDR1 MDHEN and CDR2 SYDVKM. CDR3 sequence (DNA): TGTGCCAGCAGTACAGCAGGGGGGGACAGGGTTTTGAACGAGCAGTACTTC. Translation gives CASSTAGGDRVLNEQYF.

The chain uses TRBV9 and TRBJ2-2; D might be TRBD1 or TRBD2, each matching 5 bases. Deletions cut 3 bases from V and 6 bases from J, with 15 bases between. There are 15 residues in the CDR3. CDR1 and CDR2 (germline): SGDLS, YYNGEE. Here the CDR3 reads CASSGGTGHAGELFF. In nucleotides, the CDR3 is TGTGCCAGCAGCGGAGGGACCGGCCACGCCGGGGAGCTGTTTTTT. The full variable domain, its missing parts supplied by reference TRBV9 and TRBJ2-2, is DSGVTQTPKHLITATGQRVTLRCSPRSGDLSVYWYQQSLDQGLQFLIQYYNGEERAKGNILERFSAQQFPDLHSELNLSSLELGDSALYFCASSGGTGHAGELFFGEGSRLTVL.

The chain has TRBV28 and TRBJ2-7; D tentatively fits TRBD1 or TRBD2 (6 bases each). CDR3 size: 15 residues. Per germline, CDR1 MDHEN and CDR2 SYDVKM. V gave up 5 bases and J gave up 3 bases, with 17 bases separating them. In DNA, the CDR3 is TGTGCCAGCAGTCCACCGGGGGCGGGGTTCTACGAGCAGTACTTC. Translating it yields CASSPPGAGFYEQYF.